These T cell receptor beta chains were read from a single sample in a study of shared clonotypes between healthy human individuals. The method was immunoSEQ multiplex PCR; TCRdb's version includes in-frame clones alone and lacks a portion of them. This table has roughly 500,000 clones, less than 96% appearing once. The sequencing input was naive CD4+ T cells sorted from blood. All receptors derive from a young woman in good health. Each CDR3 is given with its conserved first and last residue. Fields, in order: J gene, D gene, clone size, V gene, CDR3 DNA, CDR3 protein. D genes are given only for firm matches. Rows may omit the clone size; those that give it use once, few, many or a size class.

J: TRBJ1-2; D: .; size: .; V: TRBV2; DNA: TGTGCCAGCAGCCCGGAGACAGTCTATGGCTACACCTTC; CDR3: CASSPETVYGYTF
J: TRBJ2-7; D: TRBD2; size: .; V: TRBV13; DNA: TGTGCCAGCAGCTCCTCCCTTAGCGGGTTCCCCTACGAGCAGTACTTC; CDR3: CASSSSLSGFPYEQYF
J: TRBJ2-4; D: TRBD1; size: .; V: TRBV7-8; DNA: TGTGCCAGCAGCACCTGGACAGGGCTTGACATTCAGTACTTC; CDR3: CASSTWTGLDIQYF
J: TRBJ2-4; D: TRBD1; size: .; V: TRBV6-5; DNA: TGTGCCAGCAGGCCGGGACAGCCACCTACCATTCAGTACTTC; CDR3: CASRPGQPPTIQYF
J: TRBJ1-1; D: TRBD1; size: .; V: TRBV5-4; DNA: TGTGCCAGCACCACAGGGGGCGCAGAACACACTGAAGCTTTCTTT; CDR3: CASTTGGAEHTEAFF
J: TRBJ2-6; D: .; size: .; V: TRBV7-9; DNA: TGTGCCGGAACGGACTTACCCGGGTTTTCTGGGGCCAACGTCCTGACTTTC; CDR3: CAGTDLPGFSGANVLTF
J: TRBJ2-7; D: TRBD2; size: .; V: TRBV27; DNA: TGTGCCAGCAGTACCCGGGGAGGGGTATCCTCCTACGAGCAGTACTTC; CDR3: CASSTRGGVSSYEQYF
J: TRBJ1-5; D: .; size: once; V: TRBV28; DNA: TGTGCCAGCAGTTTATTGGGACGAGGGGCTTATAGCAATCAGCCCCAGCATTTT; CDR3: CASSLLGRGAYSNQPQHF
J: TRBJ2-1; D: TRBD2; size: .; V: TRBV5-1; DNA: TGCGCCAGCAGACTAGCGGAAACCTACAATGAGCAGTTCTTC; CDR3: CASRLAETYNEQFF
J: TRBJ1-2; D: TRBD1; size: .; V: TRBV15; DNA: TGTGCCACCAGGACAGGGCTGACAGGAACTTATGGCTACACCTTC; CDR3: CATRTGLTGTYGYTF
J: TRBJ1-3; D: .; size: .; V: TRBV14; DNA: TGTGCCAGCAGCCGAGGGAGCTCTGGAAACACCATATATTTT; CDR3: CASSRGSSGNTIYF
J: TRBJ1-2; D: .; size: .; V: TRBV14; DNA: TGTGCCAGCAGCTTGCAGGGTGGGGTTGGCTACACCTTC; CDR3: CASSLQGGVGYTF
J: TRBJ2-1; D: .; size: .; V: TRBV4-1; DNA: TGCGCCAGCAACCTAGACCCAGCCGTCTACAATGAGCAGTTCTTC; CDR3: CASNLDPAVYNEQFF
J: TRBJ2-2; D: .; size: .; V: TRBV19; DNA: TGTGCCAGTACCTCCCCTCGACGGGGAACCGGGGAGCTGTTTTTT; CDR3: CASTSPRRGTGELFF
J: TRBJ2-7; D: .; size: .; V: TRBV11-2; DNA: TGTGCCAGCAGCTTCCTACGAGGGGTCCCCTCCCACGAGCAGTACTTC; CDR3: CASSFLRGVPSHEQYF
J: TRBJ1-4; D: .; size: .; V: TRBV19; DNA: TGTGCCAGTAGTGTCTCCGGGACCTCCCGTTCAACTAATGAAAAACTGTTTTTT; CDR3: CASSVSGTSRSTNEKLFF
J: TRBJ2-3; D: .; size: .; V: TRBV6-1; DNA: TGTGCCAGCAGACCACCCTCGGGCACGCAGTATTTT; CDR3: CASRPPSGTQYF
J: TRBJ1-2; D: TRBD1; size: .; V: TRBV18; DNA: TGTGCCAGCTCACCCAGGACCGCGACAGGGAGTGGAGTCTATGGCTACACCTTC; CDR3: CASSPRTATGSGVYGYTF